What follows is one T cell receptor (beta chain) and its context. This entry belongs to a study of T cell changes during pregnancy in multiple sclerosis. The table came from immunoSEQ multiplex PCR; TCRdb's copy has only in-frame clones and leaves some out. The data contain fewer than 85,000 clones, roughly 92% of them seen just once; the ten biggest clones take up just under 2%. CDR3 size: 13 residues. Germline loops: CDR1 LNHNV, CDR2 YYDKDF (reference sequence). V was trimmed by 6 bases and J by 3 bases, leaving 11 bases between them. The receptor was isolated from a female donor with multiple sclerosis, enrolled in a pregnancy study. Source: peripheral blood, taken in the second trimester of pregnancy. The chain couples TRBV15 to TRBJ1-1; D not resolved. CDR3 DNA: TGTGCCACCAGGAGGGATTTGGACACTGAAGCTTTCTTT. It codes for CATRRDLDTEAFF.